One and the same sample provided the 31 T cell receptor beta chains below, sequenced in a study of T-cell reconstitution after alpha-beta-depleted transplantation in children. Unique molecular identifiers were incorporated during preparation of the TCRbeta library. TCRdb itself ran the PCR reads through MiXCR, one entry per CDR3 protein. The sample contains about 120,000 distinct CDR3 sequences, about 9.4% of which appear only once. The source material was PBMCs from the stem cell graft donor, sampled from the stem cell graft. All receptors come from a human donor who donated a stem cell graft to a child with acute lymphoblastic leukemia.

This clonotype was picked up many times. The V call is TRBV7-2, the J call TRBJ2-7, with 9 bases fitting TRBD1. Trimming cost V 4 bases and J 1 base; bases outside gene matches: 11. The CDR3 is 17 residues long. Germline V CDR1 and CDR2: SGHTA, FQGNSA. CDR3 protein: CASSSNILTGGSYEQYF. In DNA, the CDR3 is TGTGCCAGCAGCTCCAACATCCTGACAGGGGGGTCCTACGAGCAGTACTTC. The variable domain in full, with the rest retrieved from reference TRBV7-2 and TRBJ2-7, is GAGVSQSPSNKVTEKGKDVELRCDPISGHTALYWYRQSLGQGLEFLIYFQGNSAPDKSGLPSDRFSAERTGGSVSTLTIQRTQQEDSAVYLCASSSNILTGGSYEQYFGPGTRLTVT.

This clonotype was seen repeatedly, ten times or more. The V call is TRBV9, the J call TRBJ2-7; 8 nucleotides match TRBD1. Trimming at V came to 6 bases and at J to 4 bases, leaving 12 bases not matched to a gene. There are 15 residues in the CDR3. Germline V gene lookup returns CDR1 SGDLS and CDR2 YYNGEE. The CDR3 region has the DNA TGTGCCAGCACCGCTGGGGGCAGGGGGCCTTACGAGCAGTACTTC. Its translation: CASTAGGRGPYEQYF.

This clonotype was picked up many times. V is TRBV15 and J is TRBJ2-7; D is uncertain. Per the germline V gene, CDR1 is LNHNV and CDR2 is YYDKDF (reference sequence). Trimming shortened V by 11 bases and J by 5 bases, and 22 bases separated the two germline ends. The CDR3 consists of 14 residues. Here the CDR3 DNA reads TGTGCCGTATCCCCACTTATAGCTCCCAACGAGCAGTACTTC. This gives the protein CAVSPLIAPNEQYF.

This clonotype was seen repeatedly, ten times or more. V and J are TRBV28 and TRBJ2-7; 10 nucleotides agree with TRBD2. The length of the CDR3 is 14 residues. V shed 6 bases, J shed 3 bases, and the junction held 5 bases outside the gene matches. CDR1 and CDR2 (germline): MDHEN, SYDVKM. CDR3 region: CASSLAGDLYEQYF. The CDR3 coding sequence is TGTGCCAGCAGCCTAGCGGGAGACCTCTACGAGCAGTACTTC.

This clonotype was counted at least ten times. The chain couples TRBV5-1 to TRBJ2-1; TRBD1 is a possible D gene (6 bases). There are 13 residues in the CDR3. The V end lost 2 bases, the J end lost 5 bases, and 8 bases lay between the germline ends. Germline assignment: CDR1 SGHRS and CDR2 YFSETQ. The CDR3 loop reads CASSLRQDNEQFF. CDR3 nucleotide sequence: TGCGCCAGCAGCTTAAGACAGGACAATGAGCAGTTCTTC.

This clonotype has a count of ten or more. The rearrangement uses TRBV11-2 and TRBJ2-6; D gene ambiguous. CDR1 SGHAT and CDR2 FQNNGV come from the germline V gene. This CDR3 spans 15 amino acids. V lost 1 base and J lost 4, with 8 bases in between. The CDR3 DNA reads as TGTGCCAGCAGCTTAGGACGCCTAGGGGCCAACGTCCTGACTTTC. Translated: CASSLGRLGANVLTF.

This clonotype has a count of ten or more. The rearrangement joins TRBV20-1 to TRBJ2-2; TRBD1 is a possible D gene (6 bases). The CDR3 is 14 residues long. CDR1 DFQATT and CDR2 SNEGSKA come from the germline V gene (reference sequence). Trimming removed 4 bases at V and 0 bases at J, with 9 bases between. Here the CDR3 reads CSAIGQPNTGELFF. The CDR3, as DNA: TGCAGTGCTATCGGACAGCCGAACACCGGGGAGCTGTTTTTT.

This clonotype has at least ten counts. This chain uses TRBV5-5 with TRBJ2-5, with D maybe TRBD1 (8 bases). There are 17 residues in the CDR3. Deletions cut 3 bases from V and 2 bases from J, with 20 bases between. From germline, CDR1 is SGHKS and CDR2 YYEKEE (reference sequence). CDR3 residues: CASSSDRARGGQETQYF. The CDR3 nucleotides read TGTGCCAGCAGCTCGGACAGGGCTAGGGGGGGGCAAGAGACCCAGTACTTC. Full variable domain (outside the CDR3, taken from reference TRBV5-5 and TRBJ2-5): DAGVTQSPTHLIKTRGQQVTLRCSPISGHKSVSWYQQVLGQGPQFIFQYYEKEERGRGNFPDRFSARQFPNYSSELNVNALLLGDSALYLCASSSDRARGGQETQYFGPGTRLLVL.

In its sample, this clonotype was seen many times. The chain uses TRBV4-3 and TRBJ1-5, with D perhaps TRBD1 (5 bases). This CDR3 comprises 15 residues. Germline CDR1 is LGHNA and CDR2 is YSLEER. The V end lost 0 bases, the J end lost 5 bases, and 11 bases lay between the germline ends. The CDR3: CASSQDRDGDQPQHF. In nucleotides, the CDR3 is TGCGCCAGCAGCCAAGACAGGGATGGCGATCAGCCCCAGCATTTT.

This clonotype was seen only a few times. The V gene is TRBV7-6, the J gene TRBJ1-1, with D possibly matching TRBD1 (5 bases). The CDR3 loop spans 15 amino acids. Trimming cost V 7 bases and J 1 base, with 16 bases left between them. The germline V gene encodes CDR1 SGHVS and CDR2 FNYEAQ. The CDR3 is CASNQGSNSNTEAFF. CDR3 sequence (DNA): TGTGCCAGCAACCAGGGCAGCAATTCGAACACTGAAGCTTTCTTT. Full variable domain (missing parts from reference TRBV7-6 and TRBJ1-1): GAGVSQSPRYKVTKRGQDVALRCDPISGHVSLYWYRQALGQGPEFLTYFNYEAQQDKSGLPNDRFSAERPEGSISTLTIQRTEQRDSAMYRCASNQGSNSNTEAFFGQGTRLTVV.

This clonotype was counted at least ten times. The chain uses TRBV6-5 and TRBJ2-3; D not certain. Germline V gene sequence: CDR1 MNHEY, CDR2 SVGAGI. V lost 0 bases to trimming and J lost 6 bases, with 16 bases between them. The CDR3 runs to 16 residues. The CDR3 loop is CASSYSSGSRTDTQYF. The DNA for the CDR3 is TGTGCCAGCAGTTACTCGTCGGGCAGCCGGACGGATACGCAGTATTTT.

This clonotype was recorded at least ten times. The gene calls are TRBV5-8 and TRBJ2-4; 10 nucleotides line up with TRBD1. Trimming took 4 bases from V and 7 from J; bases not matched to a gene: 14. Germline V gene sequence: CDR1 SGHTS, CDR2 YDEGEE. The CDR3 extends over 17 amino acids. The CDR3 DNA reads as TGTGCCAGCAGCCCCCGACAGGGGGCGAAGATATTGAACATTCAGTACTTC. Its protein is CASSPRQGAKILNIQYF.

Ten or more counts support this clonotype. The chain couples TRBV12-3 or TRBV12-4 to TRBJ2-3; 12 nucleotides line up with TRBD1. The ends lost 4 bases at V and 3 bases at J; junction bases unmatched: 5. The CDR3 extends over 16 amino acids. This chain's CDR3 is CASSWGQGAMTDTQYF. The CDR3 bases are TGTGCCAGCAGTTGGGGACAGGGGGCTATGACAGATACGCAGTATTTT.

This clonotype was counted many times. CDR3 nucleotides: TGTGCCAGCAGTTCCCGTCCGGAGGCTGAAGCTTTCTTT. Protein: CASSSRPEAEAFF. The chain joins TRBV27 to TRBJ1-1; D is unclear. The CDR3 is made up of 13 amino acids. Trimming took off 4 bases at V and 6 bases at J, with 12 bases between the two ends. Germline loops: CDR1 MNHEY, CDR2 SMNVEV (reference sequence).

This clonotype was counted only a few times. In nucleotides, the CDR3 is TGTGCCAGCAGCTCCATCGGCACGAAGGCCGGGGAGCTGTTTTTT. The encoded protein is CASSSIGTKAGELFF. The chain carries TRBV7-2 and TRBJ2-2; no clear D. CDR1 SGHTA and CDR2 FQGNSA come from the germline V gene. This CDR3 is built from 15 residues. V was trimmed by 4 bases and J by 6 bases, leaving 15 bases between them.

The chain links TRBV7-2 to TRBJ2-1; D uncertain. Germline V gives CDR1 SGHTA, CDR2 FQGNSA. This CDR3 comprises 12 residues. The V end lost 6 bases, the J end lost 10 bases, and 13 bases lay between the germline ends. CDR3 bases: TGTGCCAGCAGTTTCCTCCATGTAGAGCAGTTCTTC. Translated: CASSFLHVEQFF.

This clonotype was counted ten times or more. This chain links TRBV5-1 with TRBJ1-2; the D gene is possibly TRBD1 (5 bases). Trimming shortened V by 5 bases and J by 6 bases, and 23 bases separated the two germline ends. The CDR3 is made up of 16 amino acids. Germline lookup yields CDR1 SGHRS and CDR2 YFSETQ. The CDR3 loop reads CASRSGTGGGDDGYTF. In DNA, the CDR3 is TGCGCCAGCAGGTCAGGAACGGGAGGAGGGGACGATGGCTACACCTTC.

This clonotype was seen ten or more times. V usage is TRBV7-3 and J usage is TRBJ2-7; 7 bases match TRBD1. After removal of 4 bases from V and 3 bases from J, the junction contained 9 bases not matched to a gene. Germline CDR1 SGHTA, CDR2 FQGTGA. The CDR3 consists of 15 residues. Here the CDR3 reads CASSSGPGQNYEQYF. The CDR3 coding sequence is TGTGCCAGCAGCTCCGGACCGGGACAGAACTACGAGCAGTACTTC.

At least ten counts were recorded for this clonotype. V gene TRBV12-3 or TRBV12-4 combines with J gene TRBJ2-5; 8 nucleotides align to TRBD1. Unmatched junction bases numbered 3, after V lost 2 bases and J lost 4 bases. The CDR3 spans 14 residues. In DNA form, the CDR3 reads TGTGCCAGCAGTTTACGGGACAGGACAGAGACCCAGTACTTC. Amino acids: CASSLRDRTETQYF.

This clonotype came up many times. This chain connects TRBV20-1 to TRBJ1-5; TRBD1 agrees at 7 bases. The CDR3 extends over 15 amino acids. Germline lookup yields CDR1 DFQATT and CDR2 SNEGSKA (reference sequence). V dropped 0 bases and J dropped 4; count of bases not matched to a gene: 6. CDR3 amino acids: CSARETQGLNQPQHF. In DNA, the CDR3 is TGCAGTGCTAGAGAAACACAGGGGCTGAATCAGCCCCAGCATTTT.

This clonotype has ten or more counts. The chain uses TRBV29-1 and TRBJ1-1; no clear D gene. The CDR3 length is 14 residues. Germline V lookup: CDR1 SQVTM, CDR2 ANQGSEA. Deletions cut 2 bases from V and 3 bases from J, with 13 bases between. CDR3 loop: CSVELGRKDTEAFF. DNA of the CDR3: TGCAGCGTTGAATTGGGCAGGAAGGACACTGAAGCTTTCTTT.

By sample fraction, this clonotype is medium-sized (0.01 to 0.1%). The CDR3 sequence is CASSSTSGRRVYNEQFF. Written as DNA, the CDR3 is TGCGCCAGCAGCTCTACTAGCGGGAGACGGGTTTACAATGAGCAGTTCTTC. This chain uses TRBV5-1 with TRBJ2-1; 11 nucleotides agree with TRBD2. J gave up 4 bases and V 3 bases, and 9 bases lay outside the gene matches. The CDR3 extends over 17 amino acids. Germline CDR1 is SGHRS and CDR2 is YFSETQ.

This clonotype came up many times. J is TRBJ2-1 and V is TRBV12-3 or TRBV12-4; D gene ambiguous. V shed 3 bases and J shed 5 bases, with 5 bases lying between them. This CDR3 region has 12 residues. In DNA form, the CDR3 reads TGTGCCAGCAGTTTGGATGACAATGAGCAGTTCTTC. As protein: CASSLDDNEQFF.

At least ten counts were recorded for this clonotype. The gene calls are TRBV5-1 and TRBJ2-1, with D possibly TRBD2 on 6 matching bases. The CDR3 loop spans 14 amino acids. V lost 9 bases to trimming and J lost 0 bases, with 13 bases between them. The germline V gene has CDR1 SGHRS and CDR2 YFSETQ. CDR3 DNA: TGCGCCACCGGGGCGGGGAGCTCCTACAATGAGCAGTTCTTC. Protein product: CATGAGSSYNEQFF.

In this sample, this clonotype turned up many times. The chain recombines TRBV9 with TRBJ1-3, with no clear D. CDR3 length equals 13 residues. V lost 0 bases and J lost 4, with 5 bases in between. Looked up from germline, CDR1 is SGDLS and CDR2 is YYNGEE. As DNA, the CDR3 is TGTGCCAGCAGCGTAGCTACAGGAAACACCATATATTTT. Translation: CASSVATGNTIYF.

There are many counts of this clonotype. V is TRBV6-5 and J is TRBJ2-4; 7 bases align to TRBD1. The CDR3 length is 15 residues. CDR1 MNHEY and CDR2 SVGAGI come from the germline V gene. J lost 2 bases, V lost 4 bases, and 5 bases had no gene match. This CDR3 is CASSSPRGTKNIQYF. The CDR3 coding sequence is TGTGCCAGCAGTTCCCCCAGGGGGACCAAAAACATTCAGTACTTC.

This clonotype was counted only a few times. CDR3 protein: CSASRATGSGELFF. As DNA, the CDR3 is TGCAGTGCTAGCAGGGCTACGGGCTCCGGGGAGCTGTTTTTT. This chain uses TRBV20-1 with TRBJ2-2; weak D call: TRBD1 (5 bases). Looked up from germline, CDR1 is DFQATT and CDR2 is SNEGSKA (reference sequence). The ends were cut back, 3 bases at V and 6 bases at J, with 14 bases in the middle. The CDR3 runs 14 residues.

This clonotype was detected many times. The chain combines TRBV12-3 or TRBV12-4 with TRBJ2-7; TRBD1 might be the D (6 bases). The CDR3 runs to 14 residues. With 2 bases removed from V and 4 bases from J, the gap between germline ends came to 12 bases. The CDR3 here is CASSLSPRGYEQYF. In nucleotides, the CDR3 is TGTGCCAGCAGTTTAAGTCCCAGGGGATACGAGCAGTACTTC.

The sample holds many counts of this clonotype. This rearrangement joins TRBV19 to TRBJ2-6; the D is unclear. From germline, CDR1 is LNHDA and CDR2 SQIVND (reference sequence). The CDR3 sequence is 17 residues long. Trimming shortened V by 1 base and J by 3 bases, and 13 bases separated the two germline ends. The CDR3 spells CASSIVARSRGANVLTF. The CDR3 bases are TGTGCCAGTAGTATAGTGGCACGGTCTCGTGGGGCCAACGTCCTGACTTTC.

This clonotype was detected ten times or more. The chain is built from TRBV4-3 and TRBJ2-3, with TRBD2 identical over 9 bases. Trimming at V came to 0 bases and at J to 4 bases, leaving 8 bases not matched to a gene. The germline V gene encodes CDR1 LGHNA and CDR2 YSLEER. The CDR3 totals 17 residues. In DNA, the CDR3 is TGCGCCAGCAGCCAAGACCCCCTAGCGGGACGGTCAGATACGCAGTATTTT. Translating it yields CASSQDPLAGRSDTQYF.

This clonotype was found many times. The CDR3 DNA sequence: TGCGCCAGCAGCGGGGACGGAAGGGCCTACAACAATGAGCAGTTCTTC. As protein: CASSGDGRAYNNEQFF. The chain joins TRBV5-1 to TRBJ2-1; tentatively, D is TRBD1 or TRBD2 (5 bases each). Germline assignment: CDR1 SGHRS and CDR2 YFSETQ. The CDR3 has 16 amino acids. Trimming left V 4 bases short and J 5 bases short, with 19 bases between.